This TCR beta chain appears in the sequencing data of a study of shared clonotypes between healthy human individuals (dated by TCRdb to 2020 to 2021). With respect to the entire study: The cohort included three men and a couple of women between 18 and 49 years of age. Per donor, three plates each were used for CD4 naive and CD4 memory, two for CD8 naive, and one for CD8 memory. To estimate repertoire size and how much clonotypes are shared between individuals, the study performed deep sequencing of blood TCR repertoires from 4 to 6 healthy adults. Libraries were prepared and TCR repertoires were sequenced by different laboratories using diverse techniques, in order to increase sequencing depth and limit assay-specific biases. Leukapheresis yielded between about 0.9 and 9.5 billion PBMCs per donor. Overall study results and their limits: Sampling was limited to blood, and TCR repertoires in tissue likely differ from TCR repertoires in blood. Even with the large sequencing depth, rarefaction of the sorted-subset datasets indicated that sequencing was incomplete. Based on pairwise subsampling, the degree of clonotype sharing among donors was expected to be affected by sequencing depth. Naive subsets generally had larger estimated clonotype richness than memory subsets. The genetic and exposure-history diversity represented was limited by the small number of donors. Compared with non-shared clonotypes, the clonotypes found in all four sorted-subset donors had higher generation probabilities. Across several donors, roughly 5% of naive CD4, approximately 4% of naive CD8, approximately 2.5% of memory CD4, and under 0.45% of memory CD8 clonotypes were shared.

Healthy HIV-negative adults with no recently reported acute infections or vaccinations were included as donors. Only Caucasian adults living in Nashville, Tennessee, USA were represented among the donors. CD4+ T cells were enriched by magnetic negative selection, after which naive cells were positively selected on CD45RA and the negative fraction was taken as the memory subset. Blood was obtained by leukapheresis, after which PBMCs were separated by Ficoll-Histopaque density gradient centrifugation and cryopreserved in liquid nitrogen vapor phase. Analytical flow cytometry was used to check the purity and quantity of every magnetically sorted T cell population. Genomic DNA was isolated from each sorted fraction and quantified by UV absorbance on a Nanodrop 2000c. Trimmed from V: 5 bases; trimmed from J: 0 bases; junction bases lacking a gene match: 5. There are 16 amino acids in the CDR3, from cysteine to phenylalanine inclusive. Solely the CDR3 DNA is kept, with 48 bases framed from the first base. The germline V gene (reference sequence) yields MNHEY for CDR1 and SMNVEV for CDR2.

In the case of this clone: The clone's antigen remains unknown. There are no base qualities to consult, and no much larger clone falls within one base.

Using the deep immunoSEQ assay, multiplex PCR amplified TCR CDR3 regions from genomic DNA. For each cell subset, the extracted genomic DNA was distributed evenly across all wells of several immunoSEQ 96-well plates, and each plate served as one replicate. For sorted subsets, around 200 ng genomic DNA, equal to 30,000 to 35,000 T cell genomes, was loaded into each replicate PCR. Purified libraries were measured with a Qubit 3.0 fluorometer, size-checked on a Bioanalyzer 2100, and measured again with the KAPA Library Quantification kit. A separate single-read 150-cycle Illumina NextSeq 550 flow cell was used to sequence each immunoSEQ 96-well plate. On the authors' methods: Because only junctional sequences without quality scores were contained in the immunoSEQ output, filtering matching that applied to full-length reads could not be performed. Sequences were annotated with PyIR, a Python wrapper for IgBLAST v1.9, using IMGT germline references to assign V/J genes and CDR3. Any read was removed if the V/J assignment was weak (E-value above 1e-6), the CDR3 was missing, or the read contained stop codons, out-of-frame junctions, or ambiguous translated residues. V3J clonotypes were defined by identical inferred V gene, J gene, and CDR3 amino acid sequence. The percentage overlap between two repertoires was calculated by dividing the number of shared unique clonotypes by the size of the smaller repertoire. RTK rarefaction, the Chao1 estimator, and Recon v2.1 estimates of unobserved clonotypes were used to assess repertoire richness. Generation probabilities for all TCRbeta clonotypes obtained by the gDNA method from a handful of donors were computed using OLGA. TCRdb obtained this table from immuneACCESS and retained in-frame rearrangements with V and J assigned. These tables miss some clones; where compared with another copy, unresolved V genes account for less than half of the shortfall, and the remainder is unexplained. V and J calls and clone size come straight from that table; D and trimming were deduced from the DNA. The sample contains some 2,400,000 clones, 90% to 96% of them found a single time. Approximately 0.13% of the sample rests with the top ten.

This clonotype was obtained from a man between 18 and 29 years old in good health. The sample taken for sequencing was naive CD4+ T cells sorted from blood. This specimen's cell subset or site label, per the study, means: CD45RA+ positively selected. The chain joins TRBV27 to TRBJ1-5; 9 central nucleotides agree with TRBD1. The nucleotide sequence reads as follows: TGTGCCAGCAGTCCTGGACAGGGGTATAGCAATCAGCCCCAGCATTTT. Translation gives CASSPGQGYSNQPQHF.